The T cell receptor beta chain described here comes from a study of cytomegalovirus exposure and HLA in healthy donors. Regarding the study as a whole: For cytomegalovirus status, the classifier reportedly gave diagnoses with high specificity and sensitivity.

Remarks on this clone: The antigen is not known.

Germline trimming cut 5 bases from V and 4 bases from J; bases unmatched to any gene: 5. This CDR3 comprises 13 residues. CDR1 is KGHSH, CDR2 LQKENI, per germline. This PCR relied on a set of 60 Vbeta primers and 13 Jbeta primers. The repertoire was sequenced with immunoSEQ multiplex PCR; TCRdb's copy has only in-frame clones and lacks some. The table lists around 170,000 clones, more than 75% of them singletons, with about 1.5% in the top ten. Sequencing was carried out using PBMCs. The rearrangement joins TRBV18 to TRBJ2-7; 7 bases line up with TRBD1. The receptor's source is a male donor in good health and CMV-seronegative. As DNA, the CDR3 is TGTGCCAGCTCAACAAACAGGGGTTACGAGCAGTACTTC. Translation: CASSTNRGYEQYF.